This T cell receptor beta chain is drawn from a study of OX40 agonist ivuxolimab in advanced cancers. Study background: Ivuxolimab, which is an agonistic anti-OX40 (CD134) antibody, was administered to the patients. Cancers in dose escalation were hepatocellular, melanoma, renal cell and head and neck.

Blood sampling took place at baseline, cycle 4 day 1, and cycle 7 day 1. V lost 5 bases and J lost 4, with 15 bases in between. Germline CDR1 reads SGHTA; CDR2 reads FQGNSA. The CDR3 has 15 amino acids. The assay was immunoSEQ multiplex PCR, and TCRdb's table has in-frame clones only and misses some. The data show about 70,000 clones, approximately 90% seen once. The specimen was CD4+ or CD8+ T cells sorted from blood, collected in a trial of the OX40 agonist ivuxolimab. This receptor was identified in an adult with an advanced solid tumor such as melanoma, head and neck, liver or kidney cancer. The V gene is TRBV7-2, the J gene TRBJ1-5, with D possibly matching TRBD1 (5 bases). In DNA, the CDR3 is TGTGCCAGCAGCCCCTCCAGGGAATGGAATCAGCCCCAGCATTTT. It translates to CASSPSREWNQPQHF. The variable domain in full, completed from reference TRBV7-2 and TRBJ1-5, reads GAGVSQSPSNKVTEKGKDVELRCDPISGHTALYWYRQSLGQGLEFLIYFQGNSAPDKSGLPSDRFSAERTGGSVSTLTIQRTQQEDSAVYLCASSPSREWNQPQHFGDGTRLSIL.